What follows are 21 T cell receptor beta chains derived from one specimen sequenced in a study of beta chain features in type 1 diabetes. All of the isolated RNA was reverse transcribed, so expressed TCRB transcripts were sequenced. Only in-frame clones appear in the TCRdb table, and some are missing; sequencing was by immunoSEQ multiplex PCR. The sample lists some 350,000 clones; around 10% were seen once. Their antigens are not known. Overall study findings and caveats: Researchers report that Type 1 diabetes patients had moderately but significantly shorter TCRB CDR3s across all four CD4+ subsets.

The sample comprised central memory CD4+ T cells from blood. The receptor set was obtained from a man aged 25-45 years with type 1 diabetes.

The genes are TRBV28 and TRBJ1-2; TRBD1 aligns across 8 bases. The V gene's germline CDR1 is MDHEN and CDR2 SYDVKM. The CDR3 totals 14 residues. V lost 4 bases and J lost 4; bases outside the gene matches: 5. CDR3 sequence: CASSSPGGGYGYTF. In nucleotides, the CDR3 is TGTGCCAGCAGTTCCCCAGGGGGCGGCTATGGCTACACCTTC.

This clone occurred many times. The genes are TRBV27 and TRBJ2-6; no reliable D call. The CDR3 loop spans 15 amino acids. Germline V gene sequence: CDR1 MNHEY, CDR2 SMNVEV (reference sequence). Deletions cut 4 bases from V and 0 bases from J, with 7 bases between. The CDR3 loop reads CASSSSNSGANVLTF. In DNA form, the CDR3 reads TGTGCCAGCAGTTCTTCCAACTCTGGGGCCAACGTCCTGACTTTC.

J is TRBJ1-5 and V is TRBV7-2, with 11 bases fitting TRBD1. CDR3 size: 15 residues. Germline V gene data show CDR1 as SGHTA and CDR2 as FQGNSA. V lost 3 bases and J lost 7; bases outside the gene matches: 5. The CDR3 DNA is TGTGCCAGCAGCTTCGGGACAGGGGGTCAACAGCCCCAGCATTTT. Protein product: CASSFGTGGQQPQHF.

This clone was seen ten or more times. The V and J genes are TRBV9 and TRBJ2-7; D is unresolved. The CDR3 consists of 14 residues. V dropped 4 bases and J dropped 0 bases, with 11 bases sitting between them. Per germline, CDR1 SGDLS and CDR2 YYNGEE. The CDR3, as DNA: TGTGCCAGCAGCCCCTTTCCTAGCTCCTACGAGCAGTACTTC. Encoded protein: CASSPFPSSYEQYF.

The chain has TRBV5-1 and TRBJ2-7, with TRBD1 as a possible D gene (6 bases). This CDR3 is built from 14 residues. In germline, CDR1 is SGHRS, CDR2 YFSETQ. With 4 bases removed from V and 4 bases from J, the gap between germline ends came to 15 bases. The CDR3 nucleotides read TGCGCCAGCAGCGGTACAGGGTACGGGTACGAGCAGTACTTC. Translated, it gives CASSGTGYGYEQYF.

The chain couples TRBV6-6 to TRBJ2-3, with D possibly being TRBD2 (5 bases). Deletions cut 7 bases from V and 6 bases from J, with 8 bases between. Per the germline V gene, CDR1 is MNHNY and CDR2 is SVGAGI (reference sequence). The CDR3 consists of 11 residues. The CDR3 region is CASNGGDTQYF. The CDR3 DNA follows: TGTGCCAGCAACGGCGGGGATACGCAGTATTTT.

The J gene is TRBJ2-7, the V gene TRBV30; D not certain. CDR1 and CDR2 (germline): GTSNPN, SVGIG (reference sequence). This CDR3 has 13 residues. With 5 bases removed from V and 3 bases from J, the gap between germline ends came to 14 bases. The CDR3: CAWDNPLYYEQYF. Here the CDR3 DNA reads TGTGCCTGGGATAACCCCCTCTACTACGAGCAGTACTTC.

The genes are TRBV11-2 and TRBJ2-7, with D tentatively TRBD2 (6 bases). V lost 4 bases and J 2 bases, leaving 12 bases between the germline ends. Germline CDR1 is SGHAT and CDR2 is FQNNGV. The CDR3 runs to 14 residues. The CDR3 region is CASSSGTGTYEQYF. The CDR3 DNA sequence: TGTGCCAGCAGCTCCGGGACTGGGACCTACGAGCAGTACTTC.

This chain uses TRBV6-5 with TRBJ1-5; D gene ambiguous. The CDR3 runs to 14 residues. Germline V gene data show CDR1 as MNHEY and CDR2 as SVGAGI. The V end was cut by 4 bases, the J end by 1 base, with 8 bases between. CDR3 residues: CASSSPSSNQPQHF. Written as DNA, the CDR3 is TGTGCCAGCAGTTCACCATCGAGCAATCAGCCCCAGCATTTT.

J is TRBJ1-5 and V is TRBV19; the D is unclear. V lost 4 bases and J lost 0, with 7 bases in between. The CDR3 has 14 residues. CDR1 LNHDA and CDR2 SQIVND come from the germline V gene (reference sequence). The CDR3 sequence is CASSKEYSNQPQHF. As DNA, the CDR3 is TGTGCCAGTAGTAAAGAGTATAGCAATCAGCCCCAGCATTTT.

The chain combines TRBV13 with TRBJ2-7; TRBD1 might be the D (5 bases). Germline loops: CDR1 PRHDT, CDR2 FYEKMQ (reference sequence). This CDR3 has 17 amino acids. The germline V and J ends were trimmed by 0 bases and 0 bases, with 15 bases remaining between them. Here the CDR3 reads CASSLGRLGPSSYEQYF. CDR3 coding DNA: TGTGCCAGCAGCTTAGGCCGGTTGGGGCCGAGCTCCTACGAGCAGTACTTC.

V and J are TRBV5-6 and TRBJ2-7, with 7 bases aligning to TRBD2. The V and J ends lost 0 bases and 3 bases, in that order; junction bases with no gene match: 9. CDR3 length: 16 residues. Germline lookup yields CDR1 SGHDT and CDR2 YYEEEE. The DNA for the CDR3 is TGTGCCAGCAGCTTGGTAGGTGGGAGGGCCCACTACGAGCAGTACTTC. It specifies CASSLVGGRAHYEQYF.

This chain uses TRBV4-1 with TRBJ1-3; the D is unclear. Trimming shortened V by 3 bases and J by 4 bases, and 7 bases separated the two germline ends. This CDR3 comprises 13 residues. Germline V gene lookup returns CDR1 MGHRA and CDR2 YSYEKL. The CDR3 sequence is CASSHPAGNTIYF. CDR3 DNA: TGCGCCAGCAGCCACCCCGCGGGAAACACCATATATTTT.

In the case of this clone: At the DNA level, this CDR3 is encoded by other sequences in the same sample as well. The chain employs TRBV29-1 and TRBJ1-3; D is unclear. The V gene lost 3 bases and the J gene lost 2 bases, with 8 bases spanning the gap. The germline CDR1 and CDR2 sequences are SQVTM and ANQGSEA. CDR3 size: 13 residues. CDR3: CSVDRETGNTIYF. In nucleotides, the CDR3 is TGCAGCGTTGACAGAGAAACTGGAAACACCATATATTTT.

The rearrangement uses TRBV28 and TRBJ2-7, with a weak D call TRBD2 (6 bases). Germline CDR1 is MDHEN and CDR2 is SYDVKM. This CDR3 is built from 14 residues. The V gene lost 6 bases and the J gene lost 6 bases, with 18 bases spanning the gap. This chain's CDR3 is CASSNGGGEAEQYF. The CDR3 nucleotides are TGTGCCAGCAGCAATGGAGGAGGGGAGGCCGAGCAGTACTTC. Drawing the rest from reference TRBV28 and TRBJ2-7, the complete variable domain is DVKVTQSSRYLVKRTGEKVFLECVQDMDHENMFWYRQDPGLGLRLIYFSYDVKMKEKGDIPEGYSVSREKKERFSLILESASTNQTSMYLCASSNGGGEAEQYFGPGTRLTVT.

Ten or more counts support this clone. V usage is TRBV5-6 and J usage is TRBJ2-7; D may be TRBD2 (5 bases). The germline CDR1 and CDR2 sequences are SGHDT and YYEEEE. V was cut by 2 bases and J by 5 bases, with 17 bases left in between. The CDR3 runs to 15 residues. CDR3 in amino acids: CASSFKKGSVHEQYF. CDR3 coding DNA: TGTGCCAGCAGCTTTAAAAAAGGGAGCGTACACGAGCAGTACTTC.

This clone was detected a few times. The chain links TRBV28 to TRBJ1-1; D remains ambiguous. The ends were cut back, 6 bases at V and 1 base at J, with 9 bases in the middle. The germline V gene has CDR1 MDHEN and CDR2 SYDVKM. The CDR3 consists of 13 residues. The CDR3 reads CASRRTANTEAFF. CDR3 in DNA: TGTGCCAGCAGACGAACAGCGAACACTGAAGCTTTCTTT.

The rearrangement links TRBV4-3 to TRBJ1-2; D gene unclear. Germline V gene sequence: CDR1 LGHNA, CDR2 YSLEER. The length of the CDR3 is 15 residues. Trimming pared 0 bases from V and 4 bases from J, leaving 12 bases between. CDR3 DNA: TGCGCCAGCAGCCAAGATGACCCCTTATCCTATGGCTACACCTTC. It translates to CASSQDDPLSYGYTF.

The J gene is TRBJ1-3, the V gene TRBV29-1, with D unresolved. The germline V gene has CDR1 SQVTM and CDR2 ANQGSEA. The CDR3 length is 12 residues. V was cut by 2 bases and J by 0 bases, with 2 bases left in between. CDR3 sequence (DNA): TGCAGCGTTGAAAACTCTGGAAACACCATATATTTT. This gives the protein CSVENSGNTIYF.

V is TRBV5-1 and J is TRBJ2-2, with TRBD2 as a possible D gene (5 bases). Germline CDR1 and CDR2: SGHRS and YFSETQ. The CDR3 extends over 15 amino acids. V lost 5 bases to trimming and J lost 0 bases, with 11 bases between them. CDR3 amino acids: CASRKELANTGELFF. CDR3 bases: TGCGCCAGCAGGAAAGAACTAGCGAACACCGGGGAGCTGTTTTTT.

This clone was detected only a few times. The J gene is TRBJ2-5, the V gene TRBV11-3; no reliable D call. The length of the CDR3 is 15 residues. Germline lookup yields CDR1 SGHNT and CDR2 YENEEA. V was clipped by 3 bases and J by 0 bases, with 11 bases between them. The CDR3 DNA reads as TGTGCCAGCAGCTTCCAAGTGGAGTACCAAGAGACCCAGTACTTC. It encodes CASSFQVEYQETQYF.